This T cell receptor (beta chain) is from a study of immune cell composition in non-small cell lung cancer. Study results and limitations: Squamous lung tumours showed higher top 10 clone scores and clonality than adenocarcinomas.

Genomic DNA came from frozen unsorted single-cell suspensions. Sequenced by immunoSEQ multiplex PCR; TCRdb stores in-frame clones only, minus some. Of about 6,700 clones listed, roughly 70% are singletons. As regards this clone: Its antigen is as yet unknown.

The sequence derives from a human donor with non-small cell lung cancer. The specimen was lung tumor tissue.

CDR3: CASSSPGQGSSYEQYF. DNA for the CDR3: TGTGCCAGCAGCTCACCGGGACAGGGGAGCTCCTACGAGCAGTACTTC. The chain uses TRBV14 and TRBJ2-7, with 10 bases fitting TRBD1. Germline CDR1 reads SGHDN; CDR2 reads FVKESK. Trimming at V came to 5 bases and at J to 0 bases, leaving 7 bases not matched to a gene. The CDR3 has 16 residues.